This is a list of T cell receptor beta chains from one sample in a study of PD-1 blockade in classical Hodgkin lymphoma. Produced via immunoSEQ multiplex PCR; TCRdb's table is partial and in-frame only. The table records over 35,000 clones, over 70% of them present only once. Sample: peripheral blood mononuclear cells (PBMCs), taken before the second cycle of nivolumab. Source of these receptors: a human donor with classical Hodgkin lymphoma. The CDR3 runs from the conserved cysteine through the conserved F or W. The D gene is left open where the match is weak. Not every row has a clone size; where given, it reads once, few, many or a size class.

TRBJ1-2 | TRBV6-1 | NA | NA | CASSEPPPQGRGYTF | TGTGCCAGCAGTGAACCCCCGCCGCAGGGGAGGGGCTACACCTTC
TRBJ1-1 | TRBV14 | NA | NA | CASSSVREGTEAFF | TGTGCCAGCAGCAGTGTTCGCGAGGGGACTGAAGCTTTCTTT
TRBJ1-1 | TRBV30 | NA | NA | CAWRRAEEAFF | TGTGCCTGGAGGAGGGCCGAAGAAGCTTTCTTT
TRBJ2-7 | TRBV11-2 | NA | TRBD1 | CASSFGQGPYEQYF | TGTGCCAGCAGCTTCGGACAGGGGCCCTACGAGCAGTACTTC
TRBJ2-1 | TRBV5-1 | NA | TRBD2 | CASSLLAGDLNEQFF | TGCGCCAGCAGCTTACTAGCGGGGGACTTAAATGAGCAGTTCTTC
TRBJ1-2 | TRBV29-1 | few | TRBD1 | CSVLQGNYGYTF | TGCAGCGTTCTACAGGGGAACTATGGCTACACCTTC
TRBJ2-1 | TRBV30 | NA | NA | CAWSGVVQFF | TGTGCCTGGAGTGGGGTGGTGCAGTTCTTC
TRBJ1-1 | TRBV19 | once | NA | CASIGPSINTEAFF | TGTGCCAGTATAGGCCCGTCCATTAACACTGAAGCTTTCTTT
TRBJ1-5 | TRBV19 | once | NA | CASSIGGPGTPEGPQHF | TGTGCCAGTAGTATAGGGGGACCCGGGACCCCTGAGGGACCCCAGCATTTT
TRBJ2-5 | TRBV19 | NA | NA | CASDLEVTQYF | TGTGCCAGCGACCTGGAGGTGACCCAGTACTTC
TRBJ2-3 | TRBV5-4 | NA | NA | CGLRGAPSTDTQYF | TGTGGATTACGCGGGGCGCCGAGCACAGATACGCAGTATTTT
TRBJ1-1 | TRBV15 | once | NA | CATSRGATEAFF | TGTGCCACCAGCAGAGGGGCGACTGAAGCTTTCTTT
TRBJ2-4 | TRBV29-1 | NA | NA | CSVENDGGKNIQYF | TGCAGCGTTGAAAACGACGGGGGCAAAAACATTCAGTACTTC
TRBJ2-7 | TRBV19 | NA | TRBD1 | CASTLWGTGPATKQYF | TGTGCCAGTACCCTATGGGGGACAGGTCCCGCGACGAAGCAGTACTTC
TRBJ1-2 | TRBV18 | few | NA | CASSPGGDYGYTF | TGTGCCAGCTCACCAGGGGGCGACTATGGCTACACCTTC
TRBJ2-1 | TRBV7-3 | few | TRBD2 | CASSPIAGGPARSYNEQFF | TGTGCCAGCAGCCCTATAGCGGGAGGGCCAGCAAGAAGCTACAATGAGCAGTTCTTC